Presented here are 16 T cell receptor beta chains from one specimen sequenced in a study of T cell clonotyping in hematopoietic cell transplantation. Clones were read by immunoSEQ multiplex PCR, and TCRdb kept only the in-frame ones, dropping some. The profile shows 35,000 to 45,000 clones, roughly 94% of them singletons. The time point here: recipient sample about 28 days before transplant, after cytoreduction. The sequencing here drew on peripheral blood mononuclear cells, taken before stem cell transplant. Receptors were obtained from a man aged 35-49 years with chronic myeloid leukemia. Some clones in this sample may be carry-over from other donors' samples.

The gene calls are TRBV28 and TRBJ2-3, with D tentatively TRBD2 (6 bases). CDR3 size: 16 residues. Germline V CDR1 and CDR2: MDHEN, SYDVKM. Trimming removed 4 bases from V and 3 bases from J, with 17 bases in between. The CDR3: CASSSSGRGGTDTQYF. In DNA form, the CDR3 reads TGTGCCAGCAGTTCTTCCGGAAGGGGAGGAACAGATACGCAGTATTTT.

V usage is TRBV19 and J usage is TRBJ1-2; D is perhaps TRBD1 (6 bases). CDR1 and CDR2 from the germline V gene are LNHDA and SQIVND (reference sequence). The CDR3 has 18 residues. The V end was cut by 1 base, the J end by 2 bases, with 20 bases between. CDR3 coding DNA: TGTGCCAGTAGTATAGGGAGGGGGGATGGTCCCAGCAACTATGGCTACACCTTC. It is translated as CASSIGRGDGPSNYGYTF.

The chain employs TRBV7-8 and TRBJ2-7, with D possibly being TRBD2 (5 bases). Germline V gives CDR1 SGHVS, CDR2 FQNEAQ. The CDR3 runs to 15 residues. Trimming removed 5 bases from V and 0 bases from J, with 14 bases in between. In nucleotides, the CDR3 is TGTGCCAGCAGCCCAGACCCCCGGGGCTCCTACGAGCAGTACTTC. Its protein is CASSPDPRGSYEQYF. Looking up the rest from reference TRBV7-8 and TRBJ2-7 gives the full variable domain: GAGVSQSPRYKVAKRGQDVALRCDPISGHVSLFWYQQALGQGPEFLTYFQNEAQLDKSGLPSDRFFAERPEGSVSTLKIQRTQQEDSAVYLCASSPDPRGSYEQYFGPGTRLTVT.

The chain employs TRBV28 and TRBJ1-2; D perhaps matches TRBD1 (5 bases). The CDR3 contains 13 residues. CDR1 and CDR2 from the germline V gene are MDHEN and SYDVKM. The V gene lost 2 bases and the J gene lost 7 bases, with 11 bases spanning the gap. CDR3 loop: CASSLGGGVGYTF. The CDR3 DNA reads as TGTGCCAGCAGTTTAGGGGGGGGAGTTGGCTACACCTTC.

The V and J genes are TRBV9 and TRBJ2-2, with unresolved D. CDR1 is SGDLS and CDR2 is YYNGEE in the germline V gene. CDR3 length: 17 amino acids. V lost 0 bases to trimming and J lost 0 bases, with 12 bases between them. This chain's CDR3 is CASSVGPAGTNTGELFF. In DNA, the CDR3 is TGTGCCAGCAGCGTAGGACCTGCTGGAACGAACACCGGGGAGCTGTTTTTT.

This chain connects TRBV30 to TRBJ1-6, with a weak D call TRBD1 (5 bases). Germline assignment: CDR1 GTSNPN and CDR2 SVGIG (reference sequence). The CDR3 is 11 residues long. Trimming cost V 8 bases and J 8 bases, with 10 bases left between them. This CDR3 is CAEGQYSPLHF. The CDR3 bases are TGTGCCGAGGGGCAATATTCACCCCTCCACTTT. Supplemented by reference TRBV30 and TRBJ1-6, the full variable domain reads SQTIHQWPATLVQPVGSPLSLECTVEGTSNPNLYWYRQAAGRGLQLLFYSVGIGQISSEVPQNLSASRPQDRQFILSSKKLLLSDSGFYLCAEGQYSPLHFGNGTRLTVT.

The V call is TRBV4-1, the J call TRBJ2-4; 12 bases map to TRBD1. This CDR3 spans 15 amino acids. The J segment lost 8 bases and the V segment lost 3 bases, leaving 5 bases of the junction unmatched. Germline CDR1 is MGHRA and CDR2 is YSYEKL. CDR3 protein: CASSQPGQGADIQYF. The DNA for the CDR3 is TGCGCCAGCAGCCAGCCGGGACAGGGGGCGGACATTCAGTACTTC.

This chain links TRBV10-3 with TRBJ1-1; D unresolved. V shed 7 bases and J shed 1 base, with 16 bases lying between them. Germline loops: CDR1 ENHRY, CDR2 SYGVKD. The CDR3 has 15 residues. The CDR3: CAITAGLEGNTEAFF. The DNA for the CDR3 is TGTGCCATCACCGCCGGTTTGGAGGGGAACACTGAAGCTTTCTTT.

The chain carries TRBV6-6 and TRBJ2-1; 7 positions agree with TRBD1. CDR3 size: 14 residues. The J segment lost 5 bases and the V segment lost 8 bases, leaving 9 bases of the junction unmatched. Germline CDR1 is MNHNY and CDR2 is SVGAGI (reference sequence). CDR3 in DNA: TGTGCCAGCCACGAGGCAGGGGGACACAATGAGCAGTTCTTC. Translated, it gives CASHEAGGHNEQFF.

In nucleotides, the CDR3 is TGTGCCAGCAGCGTAGGAAGGGGGCCAGAGACCCAGTACTTC. Translating gives CASSVGRGPETQYF. J is TRBJ2-5 and V is TRBV2; TRBD1 aligns across 7 bases. Unmatched junction bases numbered 8, after V lost 6 bases and J lost 4 bases. The CDR3 consists of 14 residues. The germline gives CDR1 SNHLY, CDR2 FYNNEI.

The V and J genes are TRBV4-3 and TRBJ2-3; perhaps TRBD2 as D (5 bases). V was trimmed by 0 bases and J by 1 base, leaving 14 bases between them. The CDR3 runs to 17 residues. CDR1 is LGHNA, CDR2 YSLEER, per germline. The CDR3 here is CASSQEVIRGGTDTQYF. The CDR3 DNA reads as TGCGCCAGCAGCCAAGAAGTTATCCGGGGAGGCACAGATACGCAGTATTTT.

CDR3 sequence (DNA): TGTGCCTGGAATCCACAGGGAGTCTACTACGAAAAACTGTTTTTT. Protein sequence: CAWNPQGVYYEKLFF. The chain uses TRBV30 and TRBJ1-4, with a possible D match to TRBD1 (6 bases). Per germline, CDR1 GTSNPN and CDR2 SVGIG (reference sequence). The CDR3 totals 15 residues. V was shortened by 4 bases and J by 8 bases, with 20 bases between the two germline ends.

This sequence joins TRBV6-8 and TRBJ1-2; D call uncertain. The germline gives CDR1 MNHGY, CDR2 SAAAGT. The CDR3 is 13 amino acids. With 8 bases removed from V and 3 bases from J, the gap between germline ends came to 13 bases. CDR3: CASFSESHYGYTF. CDR3 coding DNA: TGTGCCAGCTTCTCCGAATCTCACTATGGCTACACCTTC.

J is TRBJ2-7 and V is TRBV5-1; a weak D match, TRBD2 (5 bases). Germline loops: CDR1 SGHRS, CDR2 YFSETQ. The ends were cut back, 4 bases at V and 3 bases at J, with 14 bases in the middle. The CDR3 has 14 amino acids. The CDR3 bases are TGCGCCAGCAGCCCTCCCGGGATCAACTACGAGCAGTACTTC. It codes for CASSPPGINYEQYF.

This sequence joins TRBV25-1 and TRBJ2-6; D gene uncertain. The CDR3 is made up of 14 amino acids. V was pared by 4 bases and J by 2 bases, with 6 bases between. Germline V gene sequence: CDR1 MGHDK, CDR2 SYGVNS. CDR3 sequence reads: CASSAEAGANVLTF. The DNA for the CDR3 is TGTGCCAGCAGTGCAGAGGCTGGGGCCAACGTCCTGACTTTC.

The V gene is TRBV2, the J gene TRBJ2-7, with 8 bases fitting TRBD1. CDR1 is SNHLY, CDR2 FYNNEI, per germline. J lost 4 bases, V lost 6 bases, and 5 bases had no gene match. The length of the CDR3 is 13 residues. The CDR3 sequence is CASRGTGIYEQYF. The CDR3 DNA reads as TGTGCCAGCAGGGGGACAGGTATATACGAGCAGTACTTC.